These 32 T cell receptor beta chains were all obtained from the same sample, sequenced in a study of response to subunit inactivated influenza vaccine. TCRdb redid the calling of the RT-PCR reads with MiXCR, one entry per CDR3 protein. The table records 650,000 to 800,000 distinct CDR3 sequences, approximately 14% of them present only once. The sequenced sample was PBMCs from blood, obtained 14 to 15 days before vaccination. The source is a man over 45 who received an inactivated influenza vaccine.

This clonotype came up a few times. CDR3 sequence: CASSSPGRRSHTF. The CDR3 DNA reads TGTGCCAGCAGTTCTCCGGGACGGCGGTCTCACACCTTC. This sequence joins TRBV12-3 or TRBV12-4 and TRBJ1-2; tentatively, D is TRBD1 (5 bases). CDR3 length: 13 amino acids. Trimming left V 4 bases short and J 12 bases short, with 18 bases between.

There are a few counts of this clonotype. The gene calls are TRBV6-5 and TRBJ2-1, with D unclear. The CDR3 has 12 residues. V was trimmed by 0 bases and J by 8 bases, leaving 5 bases between them. Looked up from germline, CDR1 is MNHEY and CDR2 is SVGAGI. DNA of the CDR3: TGTGCCAGCAGTTACTCCCGGGATGAGCAGTTCTTC. Its translation: CASSYSRDEQFF.

This clonotype was seen more than once but under ten times. The V call is TRBV19, the J call TRBJ2-5; possibly TRBD1 or TRBD2 for D (5 bases each). V lost 2 bases, J lost 2 bases, and 6 bases lay in between. Per germline, CDR1 LNHDA and CDR2 SQIVND (reference sequence). The CDR3 is 13 amino acids. In DNA form, the CDR3 reads TGTGCCAGTAGTATATGGGGGCAAGAGACCCAGTACTTC. It translates to CASSIWGQETQYF.

This clonotype was recorded many times. The chain employs TRBV29-1 and TRBJ2-1; a weak D match, TRBD1 (6 bases). This CDR3 spans 13 amino acids. Germline V CDR1 and CDR2: SQVTM, ANQGSEA. The ends were cut back, 7 bases at V and 3 bases at J, with 13 bases in the middle. In nucleotides, the CDR3 is TGCAGCGGGTTTGGACAGATCTACAATGAGCAGTTCTTC. Protein product: CSGFGQIYNEQFF.

CDR3 protein: CAWATSGSYNEQFF. The CDR3 DNA follows: TGTGCCTGGGCCACTAGCGGGAGTTACAATGAGCAGTTCTTC. V usage is TRBV30 and J usage is TRBJ2-1, with 11 bases aligning to TRBD2. CDR3 length equals 14 residues. V shed 5 bases and J 4 bases; nucleotides not matched to a gene: 4. CDR1 is GTSNPN and CDR2 is SVGIG in the germline V gene (reference sequence).

The chain couples TRBV5-6 to TRBJ2-7; D call uncertain. Trimming took off 4 bases at V and 3 bases at J, with 11 bases between the two ends. From germline, CDR1 is SGHDT and CDR2 YYEEEE. CDR3 length: 13 residues. The CDR3 protein is CASSPGRSYEQYF. The CDR3 DNA is TGTGCCAGCAGCCCCGGACGGAGCTACGAGCAGTACTTC.

This clonotype was seen at least ten times. This chain joins TRBV7-2 and TRBJ2-7; D is uncertain. This CDR3 region has 14 residues. V shed 3 bases and J shed 0 bases, with 9 bases lying between them. Germline assignment: CDR1 SGHTA and CDR2 FQGNSA. CDR3 bases: TGTGCCAGCAGCTTTCCAACGGTCTCCTACGAGCAGTACTTC. Translated: CASSFPTVSYEQYF.

Ten or more counts support this clonotype. The chain joins TRBV5-1 to TRBJ2-2; 10 bases align to TRBD2. From germline, CDR1 is SGHRS and CDR2 YFSETQ. V lost 1 base, J lost 7 bases, and 7 bases stayed unmatched. The CDR3 contains 16 residues. The DNA of the CDR3 is TGCGCCAGCAGCTTGAAGGGACTAGCGCCGGGCGGGGAGCTGTTTTTT. Translation gives CASSLKGLAPGGELFF.

Only a few counts were recorded for this clonotype. The rearrangement joins TRBV4-3 to TRBJ2-1; a weak D match, TRBD1 (5 bases). CDR3 size: 15 residues. Germline CDR1 LGHNA, CDR2 YSLEER. With 4 bases removed from V and 5 bases from J, the gap between germline ends came to 15 bases. The CDR3 here is CASSPHPGRDNEQFF. CDR3 sequence (DNA): TGCGCCAGCAGCCCCCACCCGGGCAGGGACAATGAGCAGTTCTTC.

This clonotype came up a few times. The J gene is TRBJ1-6, the V gene TRBV9; D is undetermined. The germline V gene encodes CDR1 SGDLS and CDR2 YYNGEE. The germline V and J ends were trimmed by 2 bases and 6 bases, with 12 bases remaining between them. The length of the CDR3 is 15 residues. The CDR3 nucleotides are TGTGCCAGCAGCGTTGGAACTGATTTTAATTCACCCCTCCACTTT. Protein sequence: CASSVGTDFNSPLHF.

This clonotype has a handful of counts. The rearrangement joins TRBV6-5 to TRBJ1-1, with D maybe TRBD1 (5 bases). Trimming left V 4 bases short and J 2 bases short, with 14 bases between. CDR3 length: 15 amino acids. Germline V gene lookup returns CDR1 MNHEY and CDR2 SVGAGI. The CDR3 coding sequence is TGTGCCAGCAGTTCCCTACAGGTGCGAAACACTGAAGCTTTCTTT. As protein: CASSSLQVRNTEAFF.

V usage is TRBV7-3 and J usage is TRBJ2-2; 11 positions agree with TRBD1. The CDR3 is 20 amino acids. With V trimmed by 3 bases and J by 4 bases, 16 bases remained unmatched. The germline CDR1 and CDR2 sequences are SGHTA and FQGTGA. The chain's CDR3 is CASSFFPHSAGTGGTGELFF. The CDR3 DNA reads TGTGCCAGCAGCTTTTTTCCCCACTCAGCCGGGACAGGGGGCACCGGGGAGCTGTTTTTT. Looking up the rest from reference TRBV7-3 and TRBJ2-2 gives the full variable domain: GAGVSQTPSNKVTEKGKYVELRCDPISGHTALYWYRQSLGQGPEFLIYFQGTGAADDSGLPNDRFFAVRPEGSVSTLKIQRTERGDSAVYLCASSFFPHSAGTGGTGELFFGEGSRLTVL.

The chain links TRBV29-1 to TRBJ2-4; TRBD1 matches 10 bases. This CDR3 contains 13 residues. V lost 7 bases, J lost 7 bases, and 7 bases stayed unmatched. CDR1 is SQVTM and CDR2 is ANQGSEA in the germline V gene. The CDR3 sequence: CSATKDRGNIQYF. The CDR3 coding sequence is TGCAGCGCGACGAAGGACAGGGGGAACATTCAGTACTTC. The full variable domain, completed using reference TRBV29-1 and TRBJ2-4, is SAVISQKPSRDICQRGTSLTIQCQVDSQVTMMFWYRQQPGQSLTLIATANQGSEATYESGFVIDKFPISRPNLTFSTLTVSNMSPEDSSIYLCSATKDRGNIQYFGAGTRLSVL.

This clonotype was recorded many times. The rearrangement links TRBV14 to TRBJ2-1, with a weak D call TRBD2 (5 bases). Between the trimmed V and J ends, which lost 1 base and 9 bases, there was a span of 10 bases. The V gene's germline CDR1 is SGHDN and CDR2 FVKESK. The CDR3 runs to 13 residues. Here the CDR3 reads CASSQGAVGEQFF. CDR3 bases: TGTGCCAGCAGCCAAGGAGCGGTTGGTGAGCAGTTCTTC.

This clonotype was detected a few times. The gene calls are TRBV5-1 and TRBJ2-7; D is possibly TRBD1 (5 bases). The CDR3 runs to 15 residues. V lost 4 bases and J lost 0, with 14 bases in between. CDR1 is SGHRS and CDR2 is YFSETQ in the germline V gene. CDR3 coding DNA: TGCGCCAGCAGCATGACAGCCGGAAGCTCCTACGAGCAGTACTTC. This encodes CASSMTAGSSYEQYF.

In its sample, this clonotype was seen many times. V usage is TRBV10-3 and J usage is TRBJ1-2, with TRBD1 matching 7 bases. The germline gives CDR1 ENHRY, CDR2 SYGVKD. This CDR3 is built from 13 residues. The V and J ends lost 3 bases and 8 bases, in that order; junction bases with no gene match: 6. DNA of the CDR3: TGTGCCATCAGTGAAGGGGGCCACTCGGGCTACACCTTC. This sequence encodes CAISEGGHSGYTF.

Note on this clonotype: At one boundary the junction diverges from the germline segment, which might be a read error. The rearrangement links TRBV6-5 to TRBJ1-5, with TRBD1 as a possible D gene (6 bases). The CDR3 has 15 residues. Looked up from germline, CDR1 is MNHEY and CDR2 is SVGAGI. The CDR3 DNA reads TGTGCCAGCAGTAACTCGGGGGCCAGCAATCAGCCCCAGCATTTT. As protein: CASSNSGASNQPQHF.

The chain uses TRBV4-3 and TRBJ1-4; possible D gene TRBD1, 5 bases. Per germline, CDR1 LGHNA and CDR2 YSLEER. The CDR3 length is 15 residues. V lost 1 base, J lost 8 bases, and 14 bases lay in between. The DNA of the CDR3 is TGCGCCAGCAGCCAAGGGGGCAGGGAGGTGGAAAAACTGTTTTTT. Translating gives CASSQGGREVEKLFF.

The chain carries TRBV4-1 and TRBJ2-3; D is undetermined. Germline lookup yields CDR1 MGHRA and CDR2 YSYEKL. The germline V and J ends were trimmed by 1 base and 0 bases, with 8 bases remaining between them. This CDR3 contains 15 residues. The CDR3 DNA is TGCGCCAGCAGCCAAGGCGAAGGTAGCACAGATACGCAGTATTTT. Translated: CASSQGEGSTDTQYF.

Regarding this clonotype: A read error may explain this, as a much larger clone is one base away. CDR3 in DNA: TGTGCCAGCTCACGAAACCAAGAGCCCCAGTACTTC. Translated: CASSRNQEPQYF. The chain carries TRBV18 and TRBJ2-5; no clear D gene. The CDR3 runs 12 residues. From germline, CDR1 is KGHSH and CDR2 LQKENI. The full variable domain, its missing parts supplied by reference TRBV18 and TRBJ2-5, is NAGVMQNPRHLVRRRGQEARLRCSPMKGHSHVYWYRQLPEEGLKFMVYLQKENIIDESGMPKERFSAEFPKEGPSILRIQQVVRGDSAAYFCASSRNQEPQYFGPGTRLLVL.

The V call is TRBV27, the J call TRBJ2-1; 7 bases fit TRBD1. Trimming at V came to 5 bases and at J to 10 bases, leaving 8 bases not matched to a gene. Germline values: CDR1 MNHEY, CDR2 SMNVEV (reference sequence). The CDR3 length is 13 residues. The CDR3 here is CASSQIDRVEQFF. CDR3 nucleotide sequence: TGTGCCAGCAGTCAAATCGACAGGGTAGAGCAGTTCTTC.

This clonotype was counted many times. The chain is built from TRBV6-5 and TRBJ2-5, with D possibly TRBD2 on 5 matching bases. Trimming took 0 bases from V and 5 from J, leaving 7 bases between them. Germline values: CDR1 MNHEY, CDR2 SVGAGI. The CDR3 covers 13 residues. The CDR3 DNA reads as TGTGCCAGCAGTTACTCCAGAGGGGAGACCCAGTACTTC. It translates to CASSYSRGETQYF.

This chain uses TRBV5-1 with TRBJ1-6, with D perhaps matching TRBD1 (6 bases). The V end was cut by 0 bases, the J end by 10 bases, with 17 bases between. The CDR3 sequence is 16 residues long. Germline V lookup: CDR1 SGHRS, CDR2 YFSETQ. The DNA for the CDR3 is TGCGCCAGCAGCTTGGAGGGGGGGCCCGGGGGCTCACCCCTCCACTTT. This encodes CASSLEGGPGGSPLHF.

This clonotype was recorded once. The chain combines TRBV20-1 with TRBJ2-5; no definite D call. Germline CDR1 is DFQATT and CDR2 is SNEGSKA (reference sequence). V lost 2 bases to trimming and J lost 1 base, with 17 bases between them. This CDR3 region has 16 residues. The CDR3 loop is CSARSSVGKTQETQYF. CDR3 nucleotides: TGCAGTGCTAGATCTTCCGTGGGGAAGACCCAAGAGACCCAGTACTTC.

The rearrangement links TRBV5-1 to TRBJ2-7, with D perhaps assigned TRBD1 or TRBD2 (5 bases each). V was pared by 3 bases and J by 4 bases, with 14 bases between. The CDR3 runs 14 residues. CDR1 and CDR2 from the germline V gene are SGHRS and YFSETQ. In DNA, the CDR3 is TGCGCCAGCAGCTACCGGGACGGCCGGTACGAGCAGTACTTC. This translates into CASSYRDGRYEQYF.

The chain links TRBV11-3 to TRBJ2-1; 10 bases are a match to TRBD2. V gave up 4 bases and J gave up 5 bases; unmatched junction bases: 11. The germline V gene encodes CDR1 SGHNT and CDR2 YENEEA. CDR3 length equals 17 residues. CDR3: CASSSPTRTSGDNEQFF. CDR3 DNA sequence: TGTGCCAGCAGCTCGCCCACCCGGACTAGCGGAGACAATGAGCAGTTCTTC.

The rearrangement joins TRBV4-2 to TRBJ2-1; 8 positions agree with TRBD2. The junction had 3 bases not matched to a gene; V was cut back by 1 base and J by 4 bases. Germline CDR1 and CDR2: LGHNA and YNFKEQ. The CDR3 runs 15 residues. CDR3 sequence: CASSQAQREYNEQFF. The CDR3 DNA sequence: TGTGCCAGCAGCCAAGCTCAGCGGGAGTACAATGAGCAGTTCTTC.

This sequence joins TRBV5-1 and TRBJ1-2, with no clear D. From germline, CDR1 is SGHRS and CDR2 YFSETQ. Trimming removed 3 bases at V and 4 bases at J, with 10 bases between. This CDR3 has 13 residues. CDR3 in DNA: TGCGCCAGCAGCTACGAAAATTCCTATGGCTACACCTTC. Translating gives CASSYENSYGYTF.

In its sample, this clonotype was seen a few times. J is TRBJ2-1 and V is TRBV5-1; a possible D gene is TRBD2 (5 bases). Germline lookup yields CDR1 SGHRS and CDR2 YFSETQ. Trimming pared 0 bases from V and 4 bases from J, leaving 11 bases between. This CDR3 comprises 15 residues. The DNA of the CDR3 is TGCGCCAGCAGCTTGGAAGCGAGACTATACAATGAGCAGTTCTTC. It encodes CASSLEARLYNEQFF.

The chain joins TRBV5-1 to TRBJ2-3; 9 positions agree with TRBD2. Unmatched junction bases numbered 7, after V lost 1 base and J lost 4 bases. CDR3 size: 16 residues. The germline CDR1 and CDR2 sequences are SGHRS and YFSETQ. This CDR3 is CASSLSSGSKADTQYF. DNA of the CDR3: TGCGCCAGCAGCTTGAGTAGCGGGAGCAAAGCAGATACGCAGTATTTT.

The chain joins TRBV28 to TRBJ2-2, with D tentatively TRBD1 (5 bases). The CDR3 covers 15 residues. Germline CDR1 MDHEN, CDR2 SYDVKM. Deletions cut 7 bases from V and 3 bases from J, with 15 bases between. CDR3 sequence reads: CASTPSVGDTGELFF. CDR3 nucleotides: TGTGCCAGCACCCCCTCGGTAGGGGACACCGGGGAGCTGTTTTTT.

A few counts support this clonotype. The rearrangement joins TRBV4-2 to TRBJ2-3, with D uncertain. The CDR3 runs to 13 residues. The germline V and J ends were trimmed by 4 bases and 5 bases, with 10 bases remaining between them. Germline assignment: CDR1 LGHNA and CDR2 YNFKEQ. Here the CDR3 DNA reads TGTGCCAGCAGCCCAAGGAGCGAAGATACGCAGTATTTT. Translation: CASSPRSEDTQYF.